The source of this T cell receptor beta chain is a study of T cell responses to AZD1222 COVID-19 vaccine. The study, taken as a whole, reports: Receipt of two AZD1222 doses was followed by a rise in Spike-specific TCR breadth and depth.

As to this clone: Its antigen is currently unknown.

This CDR3 contains 15 residues. Germline V CDR1 and CDR2: MNHEY, SMNVEV (reference sequence). Trimming took off 2 bases at V and 4 bases at J, with 13 bases between the two ends. Clones were read by immunoSEQ multiplex PCR, and TCRdb kept only the in-frame ones, dropping some. The data hold 100,000 to 120,000 clones, with about nine tenths observed a single time. This sequence joins TRBV27 and TRBJ2-3; D tentatively fits TRBD1 or TRBD2 (5 bases each). The sample was peripheral blood, taken on day 0 of AZD1222 vaccination. The sequence was collected from an adult in good health. CDR3 sequence: CASSLGTMEADTQYF. For the CDR3, the DNA is TGTGCCAGCAGTTTAGGGACGATGGAGGCAGATACGCAGTATTTT.